This TCR beta chain is from a study of blood T cell repertoires in COVID-19. Per the original data handling: Estimates of nucleated cell counts were drawn from the amplification of reference gene primers. Here immunoSEQ multiplex PCR was the method, and the copy in TCRdb shows in-frame clones only, minus some. V and J calls and clone size are those listed in that table; D and trimming were worked out from the DNA. Here the sample spans a few hundred thousand clones, more than 80% being singletons. This clone was counted between two and nine times. In terms of age and location, participants ranged from roughly 18 to 89 years and lived in approximately 26 US areas. Each participant's cohort was designated according to participant-reported clinical history. The TCR originated in a man aged 40-50 years who had recovered from COVID-19. Sequencing was done on a sample of PBMCs or T cells enriched from blood (not recorded which).

CDR3 in amino acids: CSVGQGDNTEAFF. CDR3 DNA: TGCAGCGTTGGGCAGGGCGATAACACTGAAGCTTTCTTT. The V and J genes are TRBV29-1 and TRBJ1-1; perhaps TRBD1 as D (5 bases). Germline CDR1 reads SQVTM; CDR2 reads ANQGSEA. Trimming took off 4 bases at V and 2 bases at J, with 11 bases between the two ends. The CDR3 loop spans 13 amino acids.